One sample yielded the 21 T cell receptor beta chains listed below, sequenced in a study of CD8+ T cells in alopecia areata. Isolated RNA was reverse transcribed into cDNA used as the sequencing template. Some clones are missing from TCRdb's copy, which holds only in-frame ones; the method was immunoSEQ multiplex PCR. Among some 120,000 clones listed, 61% were seen once. Treatment described: oral pan-JAK inhibitor, 5-10 mg twice daily. The sequencing used CD4+ T cells sorted from blood, collected at week 4, from a patient treated with tofacitinib. Receptor source: a human donor with alopecia areata.

This clone was recorded a few times. The genes are TRBV6-6 and TRBJ1-5; TRBD1 agrees at 10 bases. Losses at the gene ends were 1 base for V and 5 bases for J; bases not matched to a gene: 5. The CDR3 spans 16 residues. CDR1 and CDR2 (germline): MNHNY, SVGAGI (reference sequence). Here the CDR3 DNA reads TGTGCCAGCAGTTACTGGAGGACAGGGGGAGATCAGCCCCAGCATTTT. Its protein is CASSYWRTGGDQPQHF.

This clone was observed a handful of times. J is TRBJ1-2 and V is TRBV9, with D possibly matching TRBD1 (5 bases). The CDR3 totals 14 residues. V was shortened by 4 bases and J by 7 bases, with 17 bases between the two germline ends. Germline V gene lookup returns CDR1 SGDLS and CDR2 YYNGEE. CDR3 protein: CASSPTRQGGGYTF. Written as DNA, the CDR3 is TGTGCCAGCAGCCCTACTCGGCAGGGAGGTGGCTACACCTTC. Complete variable domain (other parts from reference TRBV9 and TRBJ1-2): DSGVTQTPKHLITATGQRVTLRCSPRSGDLSVYWYQQSLDQGLQFLIQYYNGEERAKGNILERFSAQQFPDLHSELNLSSLELGDSALYFCASSPTRQGGGYTFGSGTRLTVV.

The CDR3 nucleotides are TGTGCCAGCAGCGCTCTGGGGGGGACCCAGTACTTC. Encoded protein: CASSALGGTQYF. The chain is built from TRBV9 and TRBJ2-5; TRBD2 is a possible D gene (6 bases). The V end was cut by 3 bases, the J end by 7 bases, with 10 bases between. Germline V gene data show CDR1 as SGDLS and CDR2 as YYNGEE. This CDR3 region has 12 residues.

The chain combines TRBV5-1 with TRBJ2-7, with D perhaps matching TRBD1 or TRBD2 (5 bases each). Per germline, CDR1 SGHRS and CDR2 YFSETQ. V lost 4 bases and J 7 bases, leaving 12 bases between the germline ends. The CDR3 is 12 amino acids. The CDR3 spells CASSTGPLEQYF. The CDR3 nucleotides are TGCGCCAGCAGCACGGGACCGTTGGAGCAGTACTTC.

The chain is built from TRBV4-3 and TRBJ1-1; no definite D call. The CDR3 has 13 amino acids. Per germline, CDR1 LGHNA and CDR2 YSLEER. Trimming left V 0 bases short and J 5 bases short, with 7 bases between. As DNA, the CDR3 is TGCGCCAGCAGCCAAGATCGTAGTACTGAAGCTTTCTTT. This translates into CASSQDRSTEAFF.

The V call is TRBV5-1, the J call TRBJ1-1; D not resolved. CDR3 size: 14 residues. Trimming cost V 7 bases and J 1 base, with 14 bases left between them. Germline values: CDR1 SGHRS, CDR2 YFSETQ. CDR3 in amino acids: CASFPLLSNTEAFF. As DNA, the CDR3 is TGCGCCAGCTTCCCCCTACTCTCGAACACTGAAGCTTTCTTT. Drawing the rest from reference TRBV5-1 and TRBJ1-1, the complete variable domain is KAGVTQTPRYLIKTRGQQVTLSCSPISGHRSVSWYQQTPGQGLQFLFEYFSETQRNKGNFPGRFSGRQFSNSRSEMNVSTLELGDSALYLCASFPLLSNTEAFFGQGTRLTVV.

This clone was detected only a few times. CDR3 coding DNA: TGCAGCGTTGAAGGGGCTAGCTTTGGTACGCAGTATTTT. Translation: CSVEGASFGTQYF. The chain joins TRBV29-1 to TRBJ2-3; a weak D match, TRBD2 (5 bases). Germline lookup yields CDR1 SQVTM and CDR2 ANQGSEA. With 1 base removed from V and 8 bases from J, the gap between germline ends came to 13 bases. The CDR3 sequence is 13 residues long.

The chain employs TRBV4-1 and TRBJ2-5, with unresolved D. The length of the CDR3 is 14 residues. The germline V and J ends were trimmed by 5 bases and 0 bases, with 10 bases remaining between them. Germline V gene lookup returns CDR1 MGHRA and CDR2 YSYEKL. The chain's CDR3 is CASSSPPYQETQYF. The CDR3 bases are TGCGCCAGCAGCTCCCCCCCGTACCAAGAGACCCAGTACTTC.

V usage is TRBV5-1 and J usage is TRBJ2-3; no reliable D call. The CDR3 covers 11 residues. The V gene lost 4 bases and the J gene lost 5 bases, with 5 bases spanning the gap. The V gene's germline CDR1 is SGHRS and CDR2 YFSETQ. CDR3 bases: TGCGCCAGCAGCGTAGAAGATACGCAGTATTTT. Its protein product is CASSVEDTQYF.

This sequence joins TRBV5-1 and TRBJ1-1; the D is unclear. This CDR3 has 14 amino acids. The V and J ends lost 3 bases and 1 base respectively, with 10 bases between them. Germline V lookup: CDR1 SGHRS, CDR2 YFSETQ. The DNA of the CDR3 is TGCGCCAGCAGCTACACCACAGAGAACACTGAAGCTTTCTTT. Translated: CASSYTTENTEAFF.

The chain carries TRBV15 and TRBJ1-2; the D is unclear. The CDR3 sequence is 13 residues long. Germline-derived CDR1 and CDR2 are LNHNV and YYDKDF (reference sequence). Trimming removed 8 bases at V and 7 bases at J, with 17 bases between. CDR3 region: CATFSPDGGGYTF. The CDR3 coding sequence is TGTGCCACCTTTTCCCCGGACGGCGGTGGCTACACCTTC.

This clone was detected only a few times. The chain links TRBV29-1 to TRBJ1-4, with a weak D call TRBD1 (5 bases). This CDR3 is 12 amino acids long. The germline V and J ends were trimmed by 3 bases and 8 bases, with 10 bases remaining between them. In germline, CDR1 is SQVTM, CDR2 ANQGSEA. CDR3 in DNA: TGCAGCGTTGAGCAGGGCGGGGAAAAACTGTTTTTT. It translates to CSVEQGGEKLFF.

This rearrangement joins TRBV7-9 to TRBJ2-3; D uncertain. The length of the CDR3 is 12 residues. Looked up from germline, CDR1 is SEHNR and CDR2 is FQNEAQ (reference sequence). The V end was cut by 1 base, the J end by 3 bases, with 2 bases between. Here the CDR3 DNA reads TGTGCCAGCAGCTTAGAGACAGATACGCAGTATTTT. Translation gives CASSLETDTQYF.

The table lists this clone with a few counts. The gene calls are TRBV30 and TRBJ2-1; weak D call: TRBD2 (5 bases). Trimming shortened V by 5 bases and J by 7 bases, and 21 bases separated the two germline ends. The germline V gene has CDR1 GTSNPN and CDR2 SVGIG (reference sequence). CDR3 length: 15 amino acids. The CDR3 DNA reads as TGTGCCTGGTTTCGCCGGGAAGGTGGTGGGAATGAGCAGTTCTTC. Its protein product is CAWFRREGGGNEQFF.

J is TRBJ2-5 and V is TRBV15; the match to TRBD2 covers 7 bases. The germline V gene has CDR1 LNHNV and CDR2 YYDKDF (reference sequence). The CDR3 contains 16 residues. The trim removed 0 bases at V and 4 bases at J, leaving 8 bases unmatched. CDR3 loop: CATSRDLGTGGETQYF. The CDR3 DNA sequence: TGTGCCACCAGCAGAGATCTAGGCACGGGGGGAGAGACCCAGTACTTC. The full variable domain, in which reference TRBV15 and TRBJ2-5 provide the parts outside the CDR3, is DAMVIQNPRYQVTQFGKPVTLSCSQTLNHNVMYWYQQKSSQAPKLLFHYYDKDFNNEADTPDNFQSRRPNTSFCFLDIRSPGLGDTAMYLCATSRDLGTGGETQYFGPGTRLLVL.

This clone has only a few counts. The J gene is TRBJ1-1, the V gene TRBV6-5, with D tentatively TRBD1 (5 bases). This CDR3 spans 13 amino acids. CDR1 MNHEY and CDR2 SVGAGI come from the germline V gene. V was cut by 0 bases and J by 6 bases, with 8 bases left in between. The CDR3 DNA follows: TGTGCCAGCAGTTACTCCTGGGACGCTGAAGCTTTCTTT. It specifies CASSYSWDAEAFF.

This clone has just a few counts. J is TRBJ1-1 and V is TRBV7-9; D unclear. The CDR3 has 10 amino acids. The V end was cut by 9 bases, the J end by 3 bases, with 5 bases between. Per the germline V gene, CDR1 is SEHNR and CDR2 is FQNEAQ (reference sequence). The CDR3 nucleotides read TGTGCCAGTGTGGACACTGAAGCTTTCTTT. Residues: CASVDTEAFF.

The chain couples TRBV30 to TRBJ1-5; possible D gene TRBD1, 5 bases. This CDR3 spans 15 amino acids. Per the germline V gene, CDR1 is GTSNPN and CDR2 is SVGIG (reference sequence). Trimming cost V 2 bases and J 6 bases, with 17 bases left between them. CDR3 amino acids: CAWSIGTAGSQPQHF. The CDR3 DNA sequence: TGTGCCTGGAGTATAGGGACCGCGGGGAGTCAGCCCCAGCATTTT.

V and J are TRBV7-2 and TRBJ2-7; TRBD1 is a possible D gene (5 bases). CDR1 SGHTA and CDR2 FQGNSA come from the germline V gene. CDR3 length: 15 residues. V lost 1 base and J lost 1, with 11 bases in between. The CDR3 reads CASSLGQSPSYEQYF. CDR3 nucleotide sequence: TGTGCCAGCAGCTTAGGACAGAGCCCTTCCTACGAGCAGTACTTC.

V usage is TRBV30 and J usage is TRBJ1-5; tentative D call: TRBD1 (6 bases). Looked up from germline, CDR1 is GTSNPN and CDR2 is SVGIG (reference sequence). V shed 2 bases and J shed 5 bases, with 10 bases lying between them. The CDR3 totals 13 residues. CDR3 nucleotide sequence: TGTGCCTGGAGTCTAGGACAGCATCAGCCCCAGCATTTT. Translating gives CAWSLGQHQPQHF. Complete variable domain (other parts from reference TRBV30 and TRBJ1-5): SQTIHQWPATLVQPVGSPLSLECTVEGTSNPNLYWYRQAAGRGLQLLFYSVGIGQISSEVPQNLSASRPQDRQFILSSKKLLLSDSGFYLCAWSLGQHQPQHFGDGTRLSIL.

This clone turned up a few times. The chain uses TRBV28 and TRBJ2-7, with a possible D match to TRBD1 (6 bases). Germline assignment: CDR1 MDHEN and CDR2 SYDVKM. The CDR3 spans 12 residues. Deletions cut 10 bases from V and 4 bases from J, with 14 bases between. The CDR3 sequence is CATKLQGYEQYF. DNA of the CDR3: TGTGCCACCAAGTTACAGGGTTACGAGCAGTACTTC.